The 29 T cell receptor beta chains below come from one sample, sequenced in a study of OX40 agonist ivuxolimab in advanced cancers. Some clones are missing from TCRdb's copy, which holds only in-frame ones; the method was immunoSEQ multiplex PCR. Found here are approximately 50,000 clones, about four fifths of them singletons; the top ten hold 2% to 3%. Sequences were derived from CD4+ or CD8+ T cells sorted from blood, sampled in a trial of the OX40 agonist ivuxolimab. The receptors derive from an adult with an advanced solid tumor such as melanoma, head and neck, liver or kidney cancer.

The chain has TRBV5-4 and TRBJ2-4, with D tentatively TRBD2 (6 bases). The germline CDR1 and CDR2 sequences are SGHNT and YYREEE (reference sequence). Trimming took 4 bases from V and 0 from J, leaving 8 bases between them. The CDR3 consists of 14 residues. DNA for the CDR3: TGTGCCAGCAGCACAGCGGGAGCCAAAAACATTCAGTACTTC. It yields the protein CASSTAGAKNIQYF.

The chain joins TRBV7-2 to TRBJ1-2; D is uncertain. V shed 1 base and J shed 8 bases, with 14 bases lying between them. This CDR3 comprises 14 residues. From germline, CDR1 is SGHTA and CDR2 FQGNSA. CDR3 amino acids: CASSLGRSRRGYTF. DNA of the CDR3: TGTGCCAGCAGCTTAGGGCGAAGCAGGAGGGGCTACACCTTC.

CDR3: CAISRKEQGAGGYTF. As DNA, the CDR3 is TGTGCCATCAGCCGCAAAGAACAGGGGGCTGGTGGCTACACCTTC. The V and J genes are TRBV10-3 and TRBJ1-2; TRBD1 matches at 9 bases. This CDR3 spans 15 amino acids. CDR1 is ENHRY, CDR2 SYGVKD, per germline. After removal of 6 bases from V and 7 bases from J, the junction contained 12 bases not matched to a gene.

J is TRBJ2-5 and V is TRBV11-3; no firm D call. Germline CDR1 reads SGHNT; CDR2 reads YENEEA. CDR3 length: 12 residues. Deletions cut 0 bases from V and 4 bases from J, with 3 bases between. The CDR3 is CASSLDGETQYF. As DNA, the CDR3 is TGTGCCAGCAGCTTAGATGGAGAGACCCAGTACTTC.

The DNA for the CDR3 is TGTGCCAGTAACCAAGGCCCCTACTACGAGCAGTACTTC. This codes for CASNQGPYYEQYF. J is TRBJ2-7 and V is TRBV19; D is undetermined. Trimming pared 7 bases from V and 3 bases from J, leaving 13 bases between. CDR1 and CDR2 from the germline V gene are LNHDA and SQIVND (reference sequence). The CDR3 sequence is 13 residues long.

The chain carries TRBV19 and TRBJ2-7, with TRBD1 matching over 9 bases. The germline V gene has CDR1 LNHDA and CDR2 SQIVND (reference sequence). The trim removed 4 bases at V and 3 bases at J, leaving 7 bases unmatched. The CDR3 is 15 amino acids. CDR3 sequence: CASSKTGTGRYEQYF. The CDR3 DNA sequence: TGTGCCAGTAGTAAGACCGGGACAGGGCGCTACGAGCAGTACTTC.

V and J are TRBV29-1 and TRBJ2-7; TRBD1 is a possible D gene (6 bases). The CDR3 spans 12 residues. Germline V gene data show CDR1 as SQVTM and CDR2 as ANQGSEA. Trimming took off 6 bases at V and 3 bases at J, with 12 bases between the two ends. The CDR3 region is CSVTGQYYEQYF. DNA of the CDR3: TGCAGCGTAACGGGACAATACTACGAGCAGTACTTC.

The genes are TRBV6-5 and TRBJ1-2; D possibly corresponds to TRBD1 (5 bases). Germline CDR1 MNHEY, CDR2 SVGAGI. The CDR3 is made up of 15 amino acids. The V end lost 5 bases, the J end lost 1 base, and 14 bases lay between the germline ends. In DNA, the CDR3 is TGTGCCAGCAGTCACCCCGGGGCGGGTAACTATGGCTACACCTTC. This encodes CASSHPGAGNYGYTF.

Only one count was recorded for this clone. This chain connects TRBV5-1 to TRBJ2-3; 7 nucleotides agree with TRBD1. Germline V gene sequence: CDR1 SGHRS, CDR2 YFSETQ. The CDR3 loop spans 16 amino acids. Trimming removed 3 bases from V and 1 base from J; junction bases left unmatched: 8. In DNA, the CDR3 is TGCGCCAGCAGCTCCACAGGGGCGGGCGGCACAGATACGCAGTATTTT. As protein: CASSSTGAGGTDTQYF.

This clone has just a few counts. CDR3 DNA: TGCAGCGGCCTCGGGGACCGGGCTGAAGCTTTCTTT. Amino acid sequence: CSGLGDRAEAFF. This chain joins TRBV29-1 and TRBJ1-1; D possibly corresponds to TRBD1 (5 bases). The CDR3 length is 12 residues. Germline loops: CDR1 SQVTM, CDR2 ANQGSEA. V lost 7 bases, J lost 6 bases, and 15 bases lay in between.

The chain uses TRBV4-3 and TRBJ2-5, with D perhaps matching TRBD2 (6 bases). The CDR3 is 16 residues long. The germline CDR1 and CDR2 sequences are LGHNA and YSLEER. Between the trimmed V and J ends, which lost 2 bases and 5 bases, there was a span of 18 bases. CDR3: CASSQTQGTGGETQYF. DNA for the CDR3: TGCGCCAGCAGCCAAACACAAGGGACTGGAGGGGAGACCCAGTACTTC.

CDR3 sequence: CASSFSGGWGSNTEAFF. DNA for the CDR3: TGCGCCAGCAGCTTCTCGGGAGGGTGGGGATCGAACACTGAAGCTTTCTTT. The V gene is TRBV5-1, the J gene TRBJ1-1; D remains ambiguous. The CDR3 is 17 residues long. CDR1 is SGHRS, CDR2 YFSETQ, per germline. Trimming left V 2 bases short and J 1 base short, with 18 bases between.

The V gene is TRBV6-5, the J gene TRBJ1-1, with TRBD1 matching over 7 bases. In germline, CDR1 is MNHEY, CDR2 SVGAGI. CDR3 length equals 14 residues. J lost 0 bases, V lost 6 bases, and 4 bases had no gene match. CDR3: CASRSGTVNTEAFF. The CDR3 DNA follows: TGTGCCAGCAGATCCGGGACAGTGAACACTGAAGCTTTCTTT.

Written as DNA, the CDR3 is TGTGCCAGCAGTTCCACCTTTTGGGGCTATGGCTACACCTTC. This gives the protein CASSSTFWGYGYTF. The rearrangement joins TRBV6-5 to TRBJ1-2; D unresolved. Germline V lookup: CDR1 MNHEY, CDR2 SVGAGI. V shed 4 bases and J shed 4 bases, with 13 bases lying between them. The CDR3 loop spans 14 amino acids.

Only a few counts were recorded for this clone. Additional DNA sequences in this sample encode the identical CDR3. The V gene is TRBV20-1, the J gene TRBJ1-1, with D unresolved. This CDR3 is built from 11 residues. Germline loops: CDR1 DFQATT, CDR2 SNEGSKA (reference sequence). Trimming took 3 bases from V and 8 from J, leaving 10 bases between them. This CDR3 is CSARRALEAFF. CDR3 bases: TGCAGTGCTAGGCGGGCACTAGAAGCTTTCTTT.

CDR3: CASSIGGIGTYNEQFF. In nucleotides, the CDR3 is TGTGCCAGTAGTATAGGTGGCATAGGGACCTACAATGAGCAGTTCTTC. The chain has TRBV19 and TRBJ2-1; D call uncertain. Looked up from germline, CDR1 is LNHDA and CDR2 is SQIVND (reference sequence). CDR3 length equals 16 residues. Trimming took 1 base from V and 2 from J, leaving 12 bases between them.

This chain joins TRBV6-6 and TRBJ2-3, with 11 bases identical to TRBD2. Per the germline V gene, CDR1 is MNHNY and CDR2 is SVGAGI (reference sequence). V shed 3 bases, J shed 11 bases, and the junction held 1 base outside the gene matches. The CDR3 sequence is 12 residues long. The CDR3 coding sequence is TGTGCCAGCAGTTATAGCGGGGGGGTGCAGTATTTT. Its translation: CASSYSGGVQYF.

The CDR3 nucleotides are TGCAGCGTTGAAGATCTAGAGAGGGGCACAAACACTGAAGCTTTCTTT. This encodes CSVEDLERGTNTEAFF. The J gene is TRBJ1-1, the V gene TRBV29-1, with D maybe TRBD1 (5 bases). Trimming shortened V by 0 bases and J by 2 bases, and 16 bases separated the two germline ends. CDR1 is SQVTM and CDR2 is ANQGSEA in the germline V gene. This CDR3 comprises 16 residues. The variable domain in full, with the rest retrieved from reference TRBV29-1 and TRBJ1-1, is SAVISQKPSRDICQRGTSLTIQCQVDSQVTMMFWYRQQPGQSLTLIATANQGSEATYESGFVIDKFPISRPNLTFSTLTVSNMSPEDSSIYLCSVEDLERGTNTEAFFGQGTRLTVV.

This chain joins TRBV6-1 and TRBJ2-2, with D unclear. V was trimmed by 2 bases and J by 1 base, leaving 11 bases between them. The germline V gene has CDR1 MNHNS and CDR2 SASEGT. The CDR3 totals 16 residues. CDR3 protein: CASSERSTLNTGELFF. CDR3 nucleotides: TGTGCCAGCAGTGAAAGGTCTACCCTGAACACCGGGGAGCTGTTTTTT.

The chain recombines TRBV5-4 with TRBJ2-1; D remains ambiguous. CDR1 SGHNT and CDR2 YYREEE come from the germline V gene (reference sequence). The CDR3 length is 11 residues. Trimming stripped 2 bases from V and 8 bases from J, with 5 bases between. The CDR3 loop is CASSLTDEQFF. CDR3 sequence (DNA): TGTGCCAGCAGCTTAACGGATGAGCAGTTCTTC.

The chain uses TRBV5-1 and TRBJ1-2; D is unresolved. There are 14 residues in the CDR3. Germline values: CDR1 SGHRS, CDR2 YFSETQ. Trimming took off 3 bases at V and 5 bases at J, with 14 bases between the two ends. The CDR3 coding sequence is TGCGCCAGCAGCTCTCTGGCCGGGGAGTATGGCTACACCTTC. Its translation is CASSSLAGEYGYTF.

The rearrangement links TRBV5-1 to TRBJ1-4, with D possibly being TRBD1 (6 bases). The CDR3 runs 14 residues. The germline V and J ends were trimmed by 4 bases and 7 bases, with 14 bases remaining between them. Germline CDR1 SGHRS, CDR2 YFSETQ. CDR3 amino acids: CASSPGRGSEKLFF. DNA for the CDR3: TGCGCCAGCAGCCCGGGGAGGGGGAGTGAAAAACTGTTTTTT.

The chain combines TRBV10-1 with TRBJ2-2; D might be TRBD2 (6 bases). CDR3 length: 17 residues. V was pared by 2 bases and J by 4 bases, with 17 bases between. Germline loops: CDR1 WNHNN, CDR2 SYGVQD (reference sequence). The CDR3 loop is CASSEAFYVGSTGELFF. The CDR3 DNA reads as TGCGCCAGCAGTGAGGCCTTCTATGTCGGGAGCACCGGGGAGCTGTTTTTT.

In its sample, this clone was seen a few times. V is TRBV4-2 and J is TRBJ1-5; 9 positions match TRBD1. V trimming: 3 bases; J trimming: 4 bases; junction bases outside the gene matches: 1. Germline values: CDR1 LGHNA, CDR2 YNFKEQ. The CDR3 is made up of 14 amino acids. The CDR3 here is CASSHGTGNQPQHF. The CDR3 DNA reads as TGTGCCAGCAGCCATGGGACAGGGAATCAGCCCCAGCATTTT.

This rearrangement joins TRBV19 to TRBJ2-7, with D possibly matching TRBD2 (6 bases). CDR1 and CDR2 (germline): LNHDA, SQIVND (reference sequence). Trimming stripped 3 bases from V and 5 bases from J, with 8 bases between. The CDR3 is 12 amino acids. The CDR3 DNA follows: TGTGCCAGTAGTATTCGGGGGAACGAGCAGTACTTC. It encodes CASSIRGNEQYF.

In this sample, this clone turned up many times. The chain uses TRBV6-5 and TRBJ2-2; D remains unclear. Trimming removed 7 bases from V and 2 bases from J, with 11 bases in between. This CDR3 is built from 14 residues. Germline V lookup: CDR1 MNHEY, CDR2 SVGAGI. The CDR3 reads CASTLGENTGELFF. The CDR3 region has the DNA TGTGCCAGCACCCTTGGGGAAAACACCGGGGAGCTGTTTTTT.

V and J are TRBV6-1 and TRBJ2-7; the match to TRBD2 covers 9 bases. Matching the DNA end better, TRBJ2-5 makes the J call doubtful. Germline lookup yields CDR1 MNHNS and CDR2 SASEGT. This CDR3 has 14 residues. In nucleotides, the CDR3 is TGTGCCAGCAGTGCCGGTAGCGGGAGAGAGACCCAGTACTTC. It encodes CASSAGSGRETQYF.

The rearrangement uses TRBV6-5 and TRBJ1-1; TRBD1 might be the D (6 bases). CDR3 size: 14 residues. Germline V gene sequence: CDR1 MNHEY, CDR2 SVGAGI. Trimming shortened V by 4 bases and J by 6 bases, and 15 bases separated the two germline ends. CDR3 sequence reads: CASSLGVRGAEAFF. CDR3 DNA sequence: TGTGCCAGCAGTTTAGGTGTCAGGGGAGCTGAAGCTTTCTTT.

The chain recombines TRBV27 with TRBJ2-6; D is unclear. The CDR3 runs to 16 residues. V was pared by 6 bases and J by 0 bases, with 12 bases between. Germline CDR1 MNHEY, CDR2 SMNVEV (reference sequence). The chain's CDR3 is CASRAATSSGANVLTF. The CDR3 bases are TGTGCCAGCAGGGCAGCGACTTCCTCTGGGGCCAACGTCCTGACTTTC.